The 18 T cell receptor beta chains listed next were all sequenced from one sample in a study of cytomegalovirus exposure and HLA in healthy donors. 60 Vbeta and 13 Jbeta primers were used in PCR. Profiling relied on immunoSEQ multiplex PCR, and the TCRdb table lists in-frame clones only, not all of them. Found here are 150,000 to 200,000 clones, roughly 84% of them singletons; the top ten hold about 1.4%. The sequenced sample was PBMCs. The origin of the receptors is a woman under 30 in good health and CMV-seronegative.

The rearrangement uses TRBV13 and TRBJ2-4; TRBD2 might be the D (5 bases). The ends were cut back, 8 bases at V and 0 bases at J, with 11 bases in the middle. Germline CDR1 and CDR2: PRHDT and FYEKMQ (reference sequence). The CDR3 runs 14 residues. CDR3 DNA: TGTGCCAGCTCAAGGGAGTTAGCCAAAAACATTCAGTACTTC. It codes for CASSRELAKNIQYF.

The genes are TRBV27 and TRBJ2-1; possibly TRBD2 for D (6 bases). The CDR3 sequence is 16 residues long. V was trimmed by 1 base and J by 0 bases, leaving 10 bases between them. CDR1 and CDR2 from the germline V gene are MNHEY and SMNVEV (reference sequence). CDR3 in amino acids: CASSLWVTSSYNEQFF. The CDR3 coding sequence is TGTGCCAGCAGTTTATGGGTGACTAGCTCCTACAATGAGCAGTTCTTC.

V and J are TRBV11-2 and TRBJ2-4; the D is unclear. In germline, CDR1 is SGHAT, CDR2 FQNNGV. V lost 4 bases to trimming and J lost 3 bases, with 7 bases between them. This CDR3 region has 13 residues. The CDR3 nucleotides read TGTGCCAGCAGCTGGCCGGGCAAAAACATTCAGTACTTC. The encoded protein is CASSWPGKNIQYF.

The J gene is TRBJ2-2, the V gene TRBV5-6; 7 positions match TRBD1. V was clipped by 3 bases and J by 5 bases; unmatched bases: 7. The germline V gene has CDR1 SGHDT and CDR2 YYEEEE. CDR3 length: 15 residues. Here the CDR3 DNA reads TGTGCCAGCAGCTACGACAGGGTTTTGACCGGGGAGCTGTTTTTT. Protein: CASSYDRVLTGELFF.

The rearrangement uses TRBV6-1 and TRBJ2-5; maybe TRBD2 (6 bases). The CDR3 is made up of 15 amino acids. Trimming cost V 0 bases and J 2 bases, with 10 bases left between them. Germline loops: CDR1 MNHNS, CDR2 SASEGT. In DNA form, the CDR3 reads TGTGCCAGCAGTGAAGCTGCGGGGAGACAAGAGACCCAGTACTTC. This gives the protein CASSEAAGRQETQYF.

The chain carries TRBV28 and TRBJ1-2; D not resolved. There are 12 residues in the CDR3. V was clipped by 9 bases and J by 4 bases, with 12 bases between them. Germline V lookup: CDR1 MDHEN, CDR2 SYDVKM. CDR3 DNA sequence: TGTGCCAGTACAGCCTCCGGCTATGGCTACACCTTC. It specifies CASTASGYGYTF.

The chain carries TRBV9 and TRBJ1-2, with TRBD1 as a possible D gene (6 bases). V was pared by 0 bases and J by 4 bases, with 13 bases between. Germline V gene data show CDR1 as SGDLS and CDR2 as YYNGEE. The CDR3 is made up of 15 amino acids. CDR3 region: CASSVGAGEGYGYTF. CDR3 nucleotide sequence: TGTGCCAGCAGCGTAGGGGCAGGGGAGGGCTATGGCTACACCTTC.

This rearrangement joins TRBV7-2 to TRBJ2-7; 9 bases are a match to TRBD1. The CDR3 loop spans 15 amino acids. Germline V gene data show CDR1 as SGHTA and CDR2 as FQGNSA. J lost 6 bases, V lost 5 bases, and 11 bases had no gene match. The CDR3, as DNA: TGTGCCAGCAGCCGACTGGGACAGGGCCCTTTCGAGCAGTACTTC. It codes for CASSRLGQGPFEQYF.

This sequence joins TRBV6-6 and TRBJ2-6, with D unclear. The V end lost 2 bases, the J end lost 3 bases, and 5 bases lay between the germline ends. Germline-derived CDR1 and CDR2 are MNHNY and SVGAGI (reference sequence). This CDR3 is built from 14 residues. CDR3 sequence reads: CASSYRGGANVLTF. CDR3 coding DNA: TGTGCCAGCAGTTACCGAGGTGGGGCCAACGTCCTGACTTTC.

This chain uses TRBV6-1 with TRBJ1-2; a possible D gene is TRBD1 (6 bases). Per the germline V gene, CDR1 is MNHNS and CDR2 is SASEGT. Trimming removed 7 bases from V and 9 bases from J, with 24 bases in between. The CDR3 consists of 15 residues. The CDR3: CASTGQIQYADRYTF. CDR3 nucleotide sequence: TGTGCCAGCACCGGACAGATACAATATGCTGACCGCTACACCTTC.

This clone was detected only once. This chain joins TRBV15 and TRBJ2-7; 7 bases agree with TRBD2. The CDR3 runs to 15 residues. Looked up from germline, CDR1 is LNHNV and CDR2 is YYDKDF (reference sequence). V shed 0 bases and J 7 bases; nucleotides not matched to a gene: 9. CDR3 protein: CATSRDSRGEREQYF. In nucleotides, the CDR3 is TGTGCCACCAGCAGAGACTCCCGGGGGGAACGTGAGCAGTACTTC.

The chain recombines TRBV6-1 with TRBJ1-2; D is perhaps TRBD1 (6 bases). The V end lost 6 bases, the J end lost 10 bases, and 12 bases lay between the germline ends. The CDR3 consists of 11 residues. Per germline, CDR1 MNHNS and CDR2 SASEGT. CDR3 nucleotides: TGTGCCAGCAGACAAACAGGGTCCTACACCTTC. Encoded protein: CASRQTGSYTF.

The chain carries TRBV7-8 and TRBJ2-5; TRBD1 aligns across 8 bases. J gave up 2 bases and V 11 bases, and 1 base lay outside the gene matches. CDR1 is SGHVS, CDR2 FQNEAQ, per germline. The CDR3 extends over 11 amino acids. For the CDR3, the DNA is TGTGCCGGACAGGGACAAGAGACCCAGTACTTC. Translation: CAGQGQETQYF.

The rearrangement uses TRBV7-2 and TRBJ2-1, with D perhaps TRBD1 (6 bases). Germline V gene lookup returns CDR1 SGHTA and CDR2 FQGNSA. The CDR3 spans 15 residues. The V end was cut by 3 bases, the J end by 5 bases, with 14 bases between. CDR3 bases: TGTGCCAGCAGCTTTCAGGGGCATCCCAACAATGAGCAGTTCTTC. It specifies CASSFQGHPNNEQFF.

The count of this clone is one. This chain uses TRBV30 with TRBJ1-6, with D tentatively TRBD1 (5 bases). V was cut by 4 bases and J by 10 bases, with 14 bases left in between. This CDR3 comprises 13 residues. Germline CDR1 is GTSNPN and CDR2 is SVGIG (reference sequence). For the CDR3, the DNA is TGTGCCTGGATTTGGGGGGTAGGGTCACCCCTCCACTTT. Translation: CAWIWGVGSPLHF. The entire variable domain, with the rest obtained from reference TRBV30 and TRBJ1-6, is as follows: SQTIHQWPATLVQPVGSPLSLECTVEGTSNPNLYWYRQAAGRGLQLLFYSVGIGQISSEVPQNLSASRPQDRQFILSSKKLLLSDSGFYLCAWIWGVGSPLHFGNGTRLTVT.

The CDR3, as DNA: TGTGCCAGCAACAACAGGGGTTGGGGGAACACTGAAGCTTTCTTT. Translating it yields CASNNRGWGNTEAFF. The V gene is TRBV2, the J gene TRBJ1-1, with 7 bases lining up with TRBD1. Germline CDR1 SNHLY, CDR2 FYNNEI. The CDR3 is 15 amino acids. V lost 7 bases to trimming and J lost 1 base; unmatched junction nucleotides: 9.

The rearrangement uses TRBV27 and TRBJ2-4, with 8 bases lining up with TRBD1. The CDR3 extends over 14 amino acids. V lost 3 bases to trimming and J lost 9 bases; unmatched junction nucleotides: 7. The germline gives CDR1 MNHEY, CDR2 SMNVEV (reference sequence). CDR3 nucleotide sequence: TGTGCCAGCAGTTTCCGGGACAGGTTTGGCATTCAGTACTTC. Translated: CASSFRDRFGIQYF.

The J gene is TRBJ1-1, the V gene TRBV7-9, with 8 bases identical to TRBD1. The CDR3 runs to 13 residues. Trimming took 5 bases from V and 7 from J; bases not matched to a gene: 6. Germline V gene data show CDR1 as SEHNR and CDR2 as FQNEAQ (reference sequence). The CDR3 bases are TGTGCCAGCAGCCCCCGGGGGACAGGTGAAGCTTTCTTT. Protein sequence: CASSPRGTGEAFF.